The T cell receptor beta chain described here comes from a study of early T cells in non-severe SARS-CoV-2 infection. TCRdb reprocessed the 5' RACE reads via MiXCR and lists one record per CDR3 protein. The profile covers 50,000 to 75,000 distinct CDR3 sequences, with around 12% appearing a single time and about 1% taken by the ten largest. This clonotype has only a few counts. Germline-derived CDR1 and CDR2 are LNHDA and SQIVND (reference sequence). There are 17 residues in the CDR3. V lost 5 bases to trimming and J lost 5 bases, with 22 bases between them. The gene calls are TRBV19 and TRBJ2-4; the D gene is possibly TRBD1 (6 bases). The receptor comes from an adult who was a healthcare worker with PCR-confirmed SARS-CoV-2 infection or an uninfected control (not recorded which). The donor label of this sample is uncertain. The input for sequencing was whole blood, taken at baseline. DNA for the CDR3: TGTGCCAGTAGTTCCTGGACAGTTTCCAGATTACAAAACATTCAGTACTTC. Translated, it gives CASSSWTVSRLQNIQYF.